This is a list of T cell receptor beta chains from one sample in a study of molecular identifiers for immune sequencing clone quantification. TCRdb used MiXCR to reprocess the PCR reads, holding one entry per CDR3 protein. The profile shows some 100,000 distinct CDR3 sequences, about 20% of them singletons. The sample was naive CD8+ T cells from blood, with Jurkat cell RNA spiked in. These receptors all come from a human donor in good health. Some libraries in this study had Jurkat cell RNA spiked in. CDR3s include the opening cysteine and the closing phenylalanine or tryptophan. The order of the fields is V gene, D gene, clone size, J gene, CDR3 protein, CDR3 DNA. The D gene is left open where the match is weak. Not all rows give a size; the values are once, few, many and, for expanded clones, a class.

v_gene: TRBV27
d_gene: .
abundance: many
j_gene: TRBJ2-2
CDR3aa: CASSPTPSDSTGELFF
CDR3nt: TGTGCCAGCAGTCCTACCCCTAGCGACTCCACCGGGGAGCTGTTTTTT

v_gene: TRBV4-3
d_gene: .
abundance: many
j_gene: TRBJ2-6
CDR3aa: CASSQDWGFSGANVLTF
CDR3nt: TGCGCCAGCAGCCAAGATTGGGGATTCTCTGGGGCCAACGTCCTGACTTTC

v_gene: TRBV7-2
d_gene: TRBD2
abundance: many
j_gene: TRBJ2-1
CDR3aa: CASSIAGGVDEQFF
CDR3nt: TGTGCCAGCAGTATAGCGGGGGGAGTCGATGAGCAGTTCTTC

v_gene: TRBV28
d_gene: TRBD1
abundance: many
j_gene: TRBJ2-7
CDR3aa: CAVKDGGQGAYEQYF
CDR3nt: TGTGCCGTCAAAGATGGGGGACAGGGAGCCTACGAGCAGTACTTC

v_gene: TRBV20-1
d_gene: .
abundance: few
j_gene: TRBJ2-7
CDR3aa: CSARDGERGTGWYGQYF
CDR3nt: TGCAGTGCTAGAGATGGGGAAAGGGGTACAGGGTGGTACGGGCAGTACTTC

v_gene: TRBV7-2
d_gene: TRBD2
abundance: many
j_gene: TRBJ2-1
CDR3aa: CASSLDSGGLSYNEQFF
CDR3nt: TGTGCCAGCAGCTTAGACAGCGGGGGACTCTCCTACAATGAGCAGTTCTTC

v_gene: TRBV28
d_gene: .
abundance: many
j_gene: TRBJ2-7
CDR3aa: CASTTSYGSINSYEQYF
CDR3nt: TGTGCCAGCACCACTTCTTACGGGAGTATTAACTCCTACGAGCAGTACTTC

v_gene: TRBV11-2
d_gene: .
abundance: many
j_gene: TRBJ2-3
CDR3aa: CASSLDGGPTDTQYF
CDR3nt: TGTGCCAGCAGCTTGGATGGGGGGCCCACAGATACGCAGTATTTT

v_gene: TRBV28
d_gene: TRBD2
abundance: many
j_gene: TRBJ2-1
CDR3aa: CASRPLAGTYNEQFF
CDR3nt: TGTGCCAGCAGGCCCCTAGCGGGAACCTACAATGAGCAGTTCTTC

v_gene: TRBV7-9
d_gene: .
abundance: many
j_gene: TRBJ2-3
CDR3aa: CASSTRSAAGGSTDTQYF
CDR3nt: TGTGCCAGCAGCACTCGTTCGGCGGCCGGGGGTAGCACAGATACGCAGTATTTT

v_gene: TRBV29-1
d_gene: .
abundance: many
j_gene: TRBJ2-2
CDR3aa: CSVVGRGTGELFF
CDR3nt: TGCAGCGTTGTCGGGAGAGGCACCGGGGAGCTGTTTTTT

v_gene: TRBV2
d_gene: TRBD1
abundance: many
j_gene: TRBJ1-1
CDR3aa: CASSETPGGGKTEAFF
CDR3nt: TGTGCCAGCAGTGAAACCCCAGGGGGCGGAAAGACTGAAGCTTTCTTT

v_gene: TRBV4-2
d_gene: .
abundance: many
j_gene: TRBJ2-1
CDR3aa: CASSLTRVDEQFF
CDR3nt: TGTGCCAGCAGCCTTACTAGGGTCGATGAGCAGTTCTTC

v_gene: TRBV7-9
d_gene: .
abundance: .
j_gene: TRBJ1-5
CDR3aa: CVSSSTVQGGNQPQHF
CDR3nt: TGTGTCAGCAGCTCCACGGTGCAGGGCGGCAATCAGCCCCAGCATTTT

v_gene: TRBV5-1
d_gene: TRBD1
abundance: many
j_gene: TRBJ2-7
CDR3aa: CASSSPGQGSYEQYF
CDR3nt: TGCGCCAGCAGCTCGCCGGGACAGGGCTCCTACGAGCAGTACTTC

v_gene: TRBV27
d_gene: TRBD2
abundance: .
j_gene: TRBJ2-7
CDR3aa: CASSLHHGTSGTYEQYF
CDR3nt: TGTGCCAGCAGTCTGCACCACGGGACTAGCGGGACCTACGAGCAGTACTTC

v_gene: TRBV29-1
d_gene: .
abundance: many
j_gene: TRBJ1-2
CDR3aa: CSALWGAGYGYTF
CDR3nt: TGCAGCGCTCTTTGGGGGGCTGGCTATGGCTACACCTTC

v_gene: TRBV7-9
d_gene: TRBD2
abundance: many
j_gene: TRBJ2-3
CDR3aa: CASSSGTQPADTQYF
CDR3nt: TGTGCCAGCAGCAGCGGGACTCAGCCGGCTGATACGCAGTATTTT

v_gene: TRBV12-3/TRBV12-4
d_gene: .
abundance: many
j_gene: TRBJ2-7
CDR3aa: CASSLGNRGNEQYF
CDR3nt: TGTGCCAGCAGCCTTGGAAATCGGGGGAATGAGCAGTACTTC

v_gene: TRBV7-9
d_gene: TRBD1
abundance: many
j_gene: TRBJ2-5
CDR3aa: CASSLVPGQGRGTQYF
CDR3nt: TGTGCCAGCAGCTTGGTTCCGGGACAGGGGCGTGGGACCCAGTACTTC

v_gene: TRBV19
d_gene: .
abundance: .
j_gene: TRBJ2-1
CDR3aa: CASSILGYNEQFF
CDR3nt: TGTGCCAGTAGTATATTAGGATACAATGAGCAGTTCTTC

v_gene: TRBV19
d_gene: .
abundance: many
j_gene: TRBJ2-3
CDR3aa: CASTDSVLTQYF
CDR3nt: TGTGCCAGTACGGACTCCGTTCTTACGCAGTATTTT

v_gene: TRBV4-3
d_gene: .
abundance: many
j_gene: TRBJ1-1
CDR3aa: CASSRRQTTVDTEAFF
CDR3nt: TGCGCCAGCAGCCGAAGACAGACTACCGTTGACACTGAAGCTTTCTTT

v_gene: TRBV12-3/TRBV12-4
d_gene: TRBD1
abundance: many
j_gene: TRBJ1-4
CDR3aa: CATKDRNNEKLFF
CDR3nt: TGTGCCACCAAGGACAGGAATAATGAAAAACTGTTTTTT

v_gene: TRBV12-3/TRBV12-4
d_gene: .
abundance: many
j_gene: TRBJ1-5
CDR3aa: CASSSDRSSNQPQHF
CDR3nt: TGTGCCAGCAGCTCAGACAGGTCCAGCAATCAGCCCCAGCATTTT

v_gene: TRBV28
d_gene: TRBD2
abundance: many
j_gene: TRBJ2-2
CDR3aa: CASWEGITGELFF
CDR3nt: TGTGCCAGCTGGGAGGGGATCACCGGGGAGCTGTTTTTT

v_gene: TRBV3-1
d_gene: .
abundance: many
j_gene: TRBJ1-5
CDR3aa: CASSQKLNQPQHF
CDR3nt: TGTGCCAGCAGCCAGAAACTCAATCAGCCCCAGCATTTT

v_gene: TRBV6-5
d_gene: TRBD2
abundance: many
j_gene: TRBJ2-7
CDR3aa: CASSTSGRAYEQYF
CDR3nt: TGTGCCAGCAGTACTAGCGGGAGGGCCTACGAGCAGTACTTC

v_gene: TRBV19
d_gene: .
abundance: many
j_gene: TRBJ2-2
CDR3aa: CASSVEGSGELFF
CDR3nt: TGTGCCAGTAGTGTTGAAGGGTCCGGGGAGCTGTTTTTT

v_gene: TRBV4-1
d_gene: .
abundance: many
j_gene: TRBJ2-1
CDR3aa: CASSHTENEQFF
CDR3nt: TGCGCCAGCAGCCATACAGAGAATGAGCAGTTCTTC

v_gene: TRBV29-1
d_gene: .
abundance: many
j_gene: TRBJ1-2
CDR3aa: CSVIMVSYGYTF
CDR3nt: TGCAGCGTCATTATGGTGTCTTACGGCTACACCTTC

v_gene: TRBV5-6
d_gene: TRBD1
abundance: many
j_gene: TRBJ1-5
CDR3aa: CASSPGQGVGPQHF
CDR3nt: TGTGCCAGCAGCCCGGGACAGGGAGTAGGGCCCCAGCATTTT

v_gene: TRBV6-5
d_gene: .
abundance: .
j_gene: TRBJ2-7
CDR3aa: CANSHSGAKQYF
CDR3nt: TGTGCCAACAGTCACTCGGGAGCCAAGCAGTACTTC

v_gene: TRBV28
d_gene: TRBD2
abundance: many
j_gene: TRBJ2-3
CDR3aa: CASTNRGDRTDTQYF
CDR3nt: TGTGCCAGCACCAACCGGGGGGACCGCACAGATACGCAGTATTTT

v_gene: TRBV28
d_gene: .
abundance: many
j_gene: TRBJ2-7
CDR3aa: CASTGGEAHEQYF
CDR3nt: TGTGCCAGCACCGGGGGCGAAGCCCACGAGCAGTACTTC

v_gene: TRBV27
d_gene: TRBD1
abundance: many
j_gene: TRBJ2-2
CDR3aa: CASSFVWAGGAAGELFF
CDR3nt: TGTGCCAGCAGTTTTGTTTGGGCAGGGGGCGCGGCCGGGGAGCTGTTTTTT

v_gene: TRBV2
d_gene: .
abundance: few
j_gene: TRBJ2-7
CDR3aa: CASSEWGARLYEQYF
CDR3nt: TGTGCCAGCAGTGAATGGGGGGCTCGTCTGTACGAGCAGTACTTC

v_gene: TRBV20-1
d_gene: TRBD1
abundance: many
j_gene: TRBJ1-1
CDR3aa: CSAVGQGAEGTEAFF
CDR3nt: TGCAGTGCTGTGGGACAGGGGGCGGAGGGGACTGAAGCTTTCTTT

v_gene: TRBV2
d_gene: .
abundance: many
j_gene: TRBJ1-1
CDR3aa: CASRVLGGGTEAFF
CDR3nt: TGTGCCAGCAGGGTGCTCGGGGGCGGCACTGAAGCTTTCTTT

v_gene: TRBV29-1
d_gene: TRBD2
abundance: .
j_gene: TRBJ2-7
CDR3aa: CSVEESSGQPYGQYF
CDR3nt: TGCAGCGTTGAAGAGTCTAGCGGTCAGCCCTACGGGCAGTACTTC

v_gene: TRBV3-1
d_gene: TRBD2
abundance: .
j_gene: TRBJ2-2
CDR3aa: CASSPGTSGPPNTGELFF
CDR3nt: TGTGCCAGCAGCCCGGGGACTAGCGGCCCCCCGAACACCGGGGAGCTGTTTTTT

v_gene: TRBV6-5
d_gene: TRBD1
abundance: many
j_gene: TRBJ1-1
CDR3aa: CASSLGQGANTEAFF
CDR3nt: TGTGCCAGCAGTTTGGGGCAGGGGGCGAACACTGAAGCTTTCTTT

v_gene: TRBV7-9
d_gene: TRBD1
abundance: many
j_gene: TRBJ2-2
CDR3aa: CASSARQPGQGTGELFF
CDR3nt: TGTGCCAGCAGCGCGCGTCAACCGGGACAGGGGACCGGGGAGCTGTTTTTT

v_gene: TRBV20-1
d_gene: TRBD2
abundance: many
j_gene: TRBJ2-2
CDR3aa: CSAMHGLAGGGRELFF
CDR3nt: TGCAGTGCTATGCATGGACTAGCGGGAGGAGGCAGGGAGCTGTTTTTT

v_gene: TRBV7-9
d_gene: TRBD2
abundance: many
j_gene: TRBJ2-5
CDR3aa: CASSSIGTSGAQETQYF
CDR3nt: TGTGCCAGCAGCTCCATTGGGACTAGCGGGGCACAAGAGACCCAGTACTTC

v_gene: TRBV30
d_gene: TRBD2
abundance: many
j_gene: TRBJ2-1
CDR3aa: CAWSVLAGAEQFF
CDR3nt: TGTGCCTGGAGTGTTTTAGCGGGAGCTGAGCAGTTCTTC

v_gene: TRBV4-3
d_gene: .
abundance: many
j_gene: TRBJ1-2
CDR3aa: CASSQDLYVPTNYGYTF
CDR3nt: TGCGCCAGCAGCCAAGATTTGTATGTGCCTACTAACTATGGCTACACCTTC

v_gene: TRBV4-3
d_gene: .
abundance: many
j_gene: TRBJ2-2
CDR3aa: CASSQDSRGRGTGELFF
CDR3nt: TGCGCCAGCAGCCAAGATAGTCGGGGGCGGGGCACCGGGGAGCTGTTTTTT

v_gene: TRBV12-3/TRBV12-4
d_gene: .
abundance: many
j_gene: TRBJ2-5
CDR3aa: CASSLFLGAGETQYF
CDR3nt: TGTGCCAGCAGCCTCTTTCTGGGGGCTGGGGAGACCCAGTACTTC

v_gene: TRBV28
d_gene: TRBD1
abundance: .
j_gene: TRBJ1-1
CDR3aa: CASRLTGQALTEAFF
CDR3nt: TGTGCCAGCAGGTTAACGGGACAGGCCCTAACTGAAGCTTTCTTT

v_gene: TRBV29-1
d_gene: .
abundance: .
j_gene: TRBJ2-3
CDR3aa: CSVEDLSVSGDTQYF
CDR3nt: TGCAGCGTTGAAGATCTTAGCGTCTCCGGAGATACGCAGTATTTT

v_gene: TRBV19
d_gene: .
abundance: many
j_gene: TRBJ1-1
CDR3aa: CASGPDQDTEAFF
CDR3nt: TGTGCCAGTGGGCCAGATCAGGACACTGAAGCTTTCTTT

v_gene: TRBV12-3/TRBV12-4
d_gene: .
abundance: many
j_gene: TRBJ2-5
CDR3aa: CASSLVDEETQYF
CDR3nt: TGTGCCAGCAGTTTAGTGGACGAGGAGACCCAGTACTTC

v_gene: TRBV5-1
d_gene: TRBD2
abundance: .
j_gene: TRBJ2-3
CDR3aa: CASSHLGTSGRSLDTQYF
CDR3nt: TGCGCCAGCAGCCATCTGGGGACTAGCGGGAGATCTTTGGATACGCAGTATTTT

v_gene: TRBV5-1
d_gene: TRBD1
abundance: many
j_gene: TRBJ1-1
CDR3aa: CASSLALQGASTEAFF
CDR3nt: TGCGCCAGCAGCTTGGCATTACAGGGGGCTAGCACTGAAGCTTTCTTT

v_gene: TRBV2
d_gene: .
abundance: many
j_gene: TRBJ2-5
CDR3aa: CASSDDYGQETQYF
CDR3nt: TGTGCCAGCAGTGATGACTACGGGCAAGAGACCCAGTACTTC

v_gene: TRBV11-2
d_gene: .
abundance: many
j_gene: TRBJ2-3
CDR3aa: CASSPFHSSNTDTQYF
CDR3nt: TGTGCCAGCAGCCCCTTTCATAGCTCGAACACAGATACGCAGTATTTT